The present TCR beta chain was sequenced within a study of beta chain features in type 1 diabetes. This clone was counted a few times. Its antigen is as yet unknown. General observations from the study: In every one of the four CD4+ subsets, TCRB CDR3s were moderately but significantly shorter in Type 1 diabetes patients.

The CDR3 is made up of 14 amino acids. Germline V lookup: CDR1 WNHNN, CDR2 SYGVQD (reference sequence). Between the trimmed V and J ends, which lost 2 bases and 1 base, there was a span of 6 bases. All of the isolated RNA was reverse transcribed, so expressed TCRB transcripts were sequenced. TCRdb keeps only in-frame clones here, not all; method: immunoSEQ multiplex PCR. The data contain around 160,000 clones, 50% to 70% of them singletons. Input material: naive CD4+ T cells from blood. The sequence was collected from a man aged 30-40 years with type 1 diabetes. The J gene is TRBJ2-4, the V gene TRBV10-1; D is ambiguous. The CDR3 is CASSETFAKNIQYF. DNA of the CDR3: TGCGCCAGCAGTGAGACCTTCGCCAAAAACATTCAGTACTTC.